The T cell receptor (beta chain) under discussion was sequenced for a study of cytomegalovirus exposure and HLA in healthy donors. For the study at large: Counted in an early data release were roughly 87 million unique TCRs from HLA-typed donors. Study-wide results and limits: The presence/absence work took it that sequencing depth was about the same across donors.

Germline V gene data show CDR1 as MNHEY and CDR2 as SVGAGI. V was clipped by 0 bases and J by 5 bases; unmatched bases: 7. The CDR3 has 15 amino acids. It was with 60 Vbeta and 13 Jbeta primers that the PCR ran. Original handling: A later analysis tallied 87 million or so unique TCR beta chains, around 9.9 million of them shared. Sequenced by immunoSEQ multiplex PCR; TCRdb stores in-frame clones only, minus some. V and J calls and clone size are given by that table; D and trimming were obtained from the DNA. The table shows more than 85,000 clones, with 69% occurring only once. Turning to this clone: Its antigen is unknown.

V gene TRBV6-5 combines with J gene TRBJ2-7; 7 bases agree with TRBD1. The clonotype originates from a man in his thirties or forties in good health and CMV-seronegative. The sequencing sample was made of PBMCs. The CDR3, as DNA: TGTGCCAGCAGTTACTCGTATAGGGGGCGAAACGAGCAGTACTTC. Translation gives CASSYSYRGRNEQYF.